A single T cell receptor (beta chain) is shown here with its context. There are many counts of this clonotype. Its antigen is not yet known. Base qualities are not recorded, but no much larger clone differs from it by a single base. Graves' hyperthyroidism was defined as stable when no progression to ophthalmopathy occurred over 18 months of follow-up. Hyperthyroidism patients were newly diagnosed, had a disease duration of under 2 months, and were aged 18 to 65 years. Patients with uncontrolled infections, other autoimmune diseases, pregnancy or lactation were excluded. Clinical symptoms, serum thyroxine and TRAb, thyroid ultrasound, and orbital computed tomography formed the basis for the diagnoses. PBMCs were separated from over 9 ml of fresh peripheral blood using Ficoll-Paque density gradient centrifugation. Trizol reagent was used to extract total RNA, and RNA quality was then checked on an Agilent 2100 Bioanalyzer.

TCR beta CDR3 regions were amplified from RNA transcripts. The first round of RT-PCR for the TCR CDR3 was performed with the HTBI primer set and the Qiagen OneStep RT-PCR kit. A second multiplex PCR round built the libraries, followed by size selection and purification. The libraries were sequenced on an Illumina HiSeq2000 using paired-end 100 bp reads. On the study's bioinformatics: SOAPnuke was used to process the raw data, throwing out any read that contained adapters or uncalled bases, had a mean Phred below 15, or lacked an exact constant-primer or identifier match. High-quality paired reads were merged using COPE v1.2.5, and each unique nucleotide sequence was defined as a clonotype. MiTCR v1.1 was used to align the clonotypes against IMGT TRBV, TRBD and TRBJ reference segments. The analysis included only V-J combinations with a frequency above 0.0001, which together covered approximately 99% of the repertoires. A TCS score was defined as the ratio between F50 (clonal expansion) and ExV (chaos), using BLOSUM62-based TCRdist between CDR3 peptides within each V-J. Welch's t-statistics and random forest reduced just over 500 V-J features to roughly 13, which were used in a naive Bayes classifier (R e1071). Starting from the raw public reads, TCRdb applied fastp trimming at Q25, assembled clones with MiXCR and retained in-frame beta chains. Merged by CDR3 protein, the rows form single entries marked with the most common genes and DNA. TCRdb assigned the V and J calls; the authors' analysis was not used. This sample holds hundreds of thousands of distinct CDR3 sequences; over 11% were observed only once. Around 24% of the sample is taken by the ten largest.

The germline V gene specifies SNHLY as CDR1 and FYNNEI as CDR2. V is clipped by 5 bases and J by 5 bases, and the sequence between their germline boundaries is 19 bases long. The CDR3 holds 15 amino acids from the cysteine to the phenylalanine. Only the CDR3 part of the read is kept: 45 bases, read in frame from the first base. The data stem from a study of T cells in Graves' hyperthyroidism and ophthalmopathy (dated by TCRdb to the late 2010s). In terms of the full investigation: Peripheral blood samples were taken at initial diagnosis, before any treatment was given. Once sampling was done, hyperthyroidism patients were given methimazole at a starting dose of 30 mg daily, whereas ophthalmopathy patients were given high-dose intravenous methylprednisolone. A discovery cohort of about 96 patients, 43 with Graves' ophthalmopathy and approximately 55 with stable Graves' hyperthyroidism, was used to find distinguishing TCR V-J signatures. In roughly six Graves' hyperthyroidism patients, the study also compared T-cell repertoires from thyroid tissue with T-cell repertoires from blood. Prospective prediction of ophthalmopathy was tested in an independent validation cohort of 18 to 20 hyperthyroidism patients and 17 patients who later progressed to ophthalmopathy. According to the paper, TCR Vbeta CDR3 sequencing was carried out on 135 peripheral blood samples, which came from 40 to 45 ophthalmopathy, around 74 hyperthyroidism and approximately 17 progressor patients. The approximately 100 discovery patients were randomly divided into training and test sets at a 7:3 ratio. Paper-wide results and their limitations: In validation, progression to ophthalmopathy was predicted by the model with 65% to 71% sensitivity and around 75% specificity, a median of roughly 6 months before onset. In cross-validation, a model built on a 13 V-J signature told ophthalmopathy apart from stable hyperthyroidism with roughly 87% sensitivity and around 84% specificity, and in testing the same model reached 80%/75%. Most expanded thyroid clonotypes (frequency above 0.001) were also detected in blood, a finding suggesting that blood repertoires may reflect thyroid immune responses. No statistical method was used to fix the sample size in advance, and group allocation was not hidden from the investigators.

The receptor was isolated from a woman in her twenties or thirties with Graves' hyperthyroidism. The sequencing sample was made of blood. Recombination joined TRBV2 with TRBJ2-7, with TRBD1 perhaps the D gene, on 6 matching bases. The CDR3 amino acid sequence is: CASSPPGQGIHEQYF. The nucleotide sequence reads TGTGCCAGCAGTCCTCCGGGACAAGGGATCCACGAGCAGTACTTC.